This is a list of T cell receptor beta chains from one sample in a study of blood T cell repertoires in COVID-19. TCRdb's copy holds only in-frame clones and misses some; the assay was immunoSEQ multiplex PCR. The sample lists over 100,000 clones, 85% occurring once. Source material: peripheral blood. The source of these receptors is a man older than 75 with acute or convalescent COVID-19. The CDR3 runs from the conserved cysteine through the conserved F or W. Each record gives: J gene, V gene, D gene, CDR3 length, clone size, CDR3 DNA, CDR3 protein. The D gene is left open where the match is weak. Size is omitted from some rows. Given values are once, few, many or a class for expanded clones.

J: TRBJ1-2; V: TRBV6-4; D: NA; length: 14; size: NA; DNA: TGTGCCAGCAGCCATACCGGGAGGGACTATGGCTACACCTTC; CDR3: CASSHTGRDYGYTF
J: TRBJ2-1; V: TRBV9; D: NA; length: 15; size: NA; DNA: TGTGCCAGCAGCGTAGAAGCTAGCTCCTACAATGAGCAGTTCTTC; CDR3: CASSVEASSYNEQFF
J: TRBJ2-1; V: TRBV3-1/TRBV3-2; D: TRBD1; length: 15; size: NA; DNA: TGTGCCAGCAGCCACTCCGGGACAGGGGGCAATGAGCAGTTCTTC; CDR3: CASSHSGTGGNEQFF
J: TRBJ1-2; V: TRBV28; D: NA; length: 11; size: NA; DNA: TGTGCCAGTCAACAGGGATATGGCTACACCTTC; CDR3: CASQQGYGYTF
J: TRBJ1-1; V: TRBV9; D: TRBD1; length: 14; size: NA; DNA: TGTGCCAGCAGGACAGGGCTAATGAACACTGAAGCTTTCTTT; CDR3: CASRTGLMNTEAFF
J: TRBJ1-1; V: TRBV5-6; D: NA; length: 15; size: NA; DNA: TGTGCCAGCAGCGGGGGGGATTCGGCTTACACTGAAGCTTTCTTT; CDR3: CASSGGDSAYTEAFF
J: TRBJ1-4; V: TRBV19; D: TRBD1; length: 13; size: NA; DNA: TGTGCCAGTCATCCGACAGGGAGTGAAAAACTGTTTTTT; CDR3: CASHPTGSEKLFF
J: TRBJ1-4; V: TRBV5-1; D: TRBD1; length: 16; size: NA; DNA: TGCGCCAGCAGCTGGGGACAGGGGGCCTCTAATGAAAAACTGTTTTTT; CDR3: CASSWGQGASNEKLFF
J: TRBJ2-2; V: TRBV23-1; D: NA; length: 17; size: NA; DNA: TGCGCCAGCAGTCAATCGATCAGGCAGGGTCTCTCCGGGGAGCTGTTTTTT; CDR3: CASSQSIRQGLSGELFF
J: TRBJ2-5; V: TRBV29-1; D: NA; length: 11; size: NA; DNA: TGCAGCGTTTGGGGGGGGCAGACCCAGTACTTC; CDR3: CSVWGGQTQYF
J: TRBJ2-1; V: TRBV10-3; D: NA; length: 13; size: once; DNA: TGTGCCATCAGATGGGCGGGGGCCAATGAGCAGTTCTTC; CDR3: CAIRWAGANEQFF
J: TRBJ1-2; V: TRBV24-1; D: NA; length: 16; size: NA; DNA: TGTGCCACCAGTGATCCACGACCCGGGAGGGACGATGGCTACACCTTC; CDR3: CATSDPRPGRDDGYTF
J: TRBJ2-2; V: TRBV7-3; D: TRBD2; length: 18; size: NA; DNA: TGTGCCAGCAGCAAGCGACTAGCGGGGGGCTCGAACACCGGGGAGCTGTTTTTT; CDR3: CASSKRLAGGSNTGELFF
J: TRBJ1-1; V: TRBV10-3; D: TRBD1; length: 13; size: NA; DNA: TGTGCCATCAGTGAGGACAGGGGTACTGAAGCTTTCTTT; CDR3: CAISEDRGTEAFF
J: TRBJ2-3; V: TRBV9; D: NA; length: 15; size: NA; DNA: TGTGCCAGCAGCGTACGGGGTGGGGGCACAGATACGCAGTATTTT; CDR3: CASSVRGGGTDTQYF
J: TRBJ2-7; V: TRBV14; D: NA; length: 16; size: NA; DNA: TGTGCCAGCAGCCAAGGGGGTACAGGGCTCATCTACGAGCAGTACTTC; CDR3: CASSQGGTGLIYEQYF
J: TRBJ2-3; V: TRBV19; D: NA; length: 16; size: NA; DNA: TGTGCCAGTAGTCCCCACGCGGCCATTGCGGCAGATACGCAGTATTTT; CDR3: CASSPHAAIAADTQYF